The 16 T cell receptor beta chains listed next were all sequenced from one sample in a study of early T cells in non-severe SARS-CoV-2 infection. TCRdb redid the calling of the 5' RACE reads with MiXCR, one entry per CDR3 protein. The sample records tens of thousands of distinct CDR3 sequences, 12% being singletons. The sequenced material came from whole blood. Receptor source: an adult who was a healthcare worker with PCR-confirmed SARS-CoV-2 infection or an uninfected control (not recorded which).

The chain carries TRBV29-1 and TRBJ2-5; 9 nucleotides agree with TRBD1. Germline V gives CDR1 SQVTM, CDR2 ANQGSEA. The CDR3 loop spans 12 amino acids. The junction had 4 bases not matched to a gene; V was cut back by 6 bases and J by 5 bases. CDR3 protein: CSVDRGGETQYF. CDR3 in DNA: TGCAGCGTGGACAGGGGAGGGGAGACCCAGTACTTC.

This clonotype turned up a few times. The DNA of the CDR3 is TGTGCCAGCAGCCAAGCCACTGCGGGACGACAGGGCAGTGGCAATCAGCCCCAGCATTTT. This gives the protein CASSQATAGRQGSGNQPQHF. The gene calls are TRBV4-2 and TRBJ1-5, with 7 nucleotides matching TRBD1. This CDR3 has 20 residues. Germline V gene data show CDR1 as LGHNA and CDR2 as YNFKEQ. The ends lost 1 base at V and 2 bases at J; junction bases unmatched: 17.

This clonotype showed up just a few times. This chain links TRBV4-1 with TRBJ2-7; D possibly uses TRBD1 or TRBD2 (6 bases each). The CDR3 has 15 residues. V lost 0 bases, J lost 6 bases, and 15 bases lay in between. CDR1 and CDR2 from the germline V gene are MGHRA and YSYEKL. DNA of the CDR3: TGCGCCAGCAGCCAAGAGTTGGAGGGGGTACGCGAGCAGTACTTC. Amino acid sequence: CASSQELEGVREQYF.

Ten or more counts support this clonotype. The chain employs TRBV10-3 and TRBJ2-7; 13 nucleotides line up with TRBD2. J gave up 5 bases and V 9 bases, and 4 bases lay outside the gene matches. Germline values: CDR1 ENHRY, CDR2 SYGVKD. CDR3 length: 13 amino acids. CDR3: CAIRTSGSNEQYF. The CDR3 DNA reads TGTGCCATTCGGACTAGCGGGAGCAACGAGCAGTACTTC.

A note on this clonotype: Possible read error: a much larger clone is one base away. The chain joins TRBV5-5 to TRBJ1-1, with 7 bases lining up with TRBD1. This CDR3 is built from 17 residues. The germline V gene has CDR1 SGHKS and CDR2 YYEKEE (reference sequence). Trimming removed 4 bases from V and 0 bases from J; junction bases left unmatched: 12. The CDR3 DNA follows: TGTGCCAGCAGCAAACCGGGACAGCTCACTATGAACACTGAAGCTTTCTTT. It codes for CASSKPGQLTMNTEAFF.

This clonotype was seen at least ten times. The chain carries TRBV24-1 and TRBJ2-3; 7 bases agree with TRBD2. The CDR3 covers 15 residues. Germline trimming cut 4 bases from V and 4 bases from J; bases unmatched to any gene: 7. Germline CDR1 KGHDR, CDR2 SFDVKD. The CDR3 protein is CATSEGLRSADTQYF. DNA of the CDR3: TGTGCCACCAGTGAGGGACTACGTTCGGCAGATACGCAGTATTTT.

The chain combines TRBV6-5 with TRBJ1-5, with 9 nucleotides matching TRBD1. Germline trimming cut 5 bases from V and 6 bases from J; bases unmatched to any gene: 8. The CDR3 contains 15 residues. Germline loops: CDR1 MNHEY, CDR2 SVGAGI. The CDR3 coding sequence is TGTGCCAGCAGTCCCGGACAGGGGATAGCTCAGCCCCAGCATTTT. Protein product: CASSPGQGIAQPQHF.

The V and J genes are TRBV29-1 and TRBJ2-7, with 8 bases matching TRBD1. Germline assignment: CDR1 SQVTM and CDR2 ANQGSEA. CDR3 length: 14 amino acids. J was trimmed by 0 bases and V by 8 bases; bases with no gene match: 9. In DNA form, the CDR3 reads TGCAGCTTCAGGGGGCCAAGGAGCTCCTACGAGCAGTACTTC. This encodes CSFRGPRSSYEQYF.

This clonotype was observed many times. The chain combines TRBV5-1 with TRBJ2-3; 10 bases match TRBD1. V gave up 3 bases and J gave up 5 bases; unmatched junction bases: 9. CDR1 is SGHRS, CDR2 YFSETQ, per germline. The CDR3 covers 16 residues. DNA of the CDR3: TGCGCCAGCAGCTGGGGGAGACAGGGGGCACGAGATACGCAGTATTTT. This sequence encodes CASSWGRQGARDTQYF.

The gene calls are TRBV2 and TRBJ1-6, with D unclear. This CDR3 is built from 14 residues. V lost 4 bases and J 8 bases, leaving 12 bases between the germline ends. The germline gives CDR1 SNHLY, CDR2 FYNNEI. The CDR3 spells CASSALSVDSPLHF. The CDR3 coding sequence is TGTGCCAGCAGTGCCCTTTCTGTAGATTCACCCCTCCACTTT.

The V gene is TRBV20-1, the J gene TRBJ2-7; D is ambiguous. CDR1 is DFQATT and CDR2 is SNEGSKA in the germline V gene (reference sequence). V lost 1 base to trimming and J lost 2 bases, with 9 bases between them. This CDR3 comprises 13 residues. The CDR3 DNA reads TGCAGTGCTAGAGGCGGCACCCCCTACGAGCAGTACTTC. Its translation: CSARGGTPYEQYF.

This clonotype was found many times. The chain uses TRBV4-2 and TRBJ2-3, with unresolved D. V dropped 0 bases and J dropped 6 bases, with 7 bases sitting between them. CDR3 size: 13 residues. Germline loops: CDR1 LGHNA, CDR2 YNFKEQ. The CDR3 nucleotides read TGTGCCAGCAGCCAAGATTCTCGGGATACGCAGTATTTT. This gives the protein CASSQDSRDTQYF.

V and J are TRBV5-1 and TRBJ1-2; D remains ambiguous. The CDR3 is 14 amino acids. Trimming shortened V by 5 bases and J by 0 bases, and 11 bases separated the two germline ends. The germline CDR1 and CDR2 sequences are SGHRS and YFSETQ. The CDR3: CASRIQEANYGYTF. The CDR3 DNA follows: TGCGCCAGCAGAATTCAGGAAGCTAACTATGGCTACACCTTC.

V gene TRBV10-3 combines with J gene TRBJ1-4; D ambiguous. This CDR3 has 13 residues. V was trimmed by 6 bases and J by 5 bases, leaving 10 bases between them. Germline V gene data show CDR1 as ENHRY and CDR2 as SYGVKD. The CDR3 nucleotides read TGTGCCATCAGCCGAACAGAAAATGAAAAACTGTTTTTT. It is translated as CAISRTENEKLFF.

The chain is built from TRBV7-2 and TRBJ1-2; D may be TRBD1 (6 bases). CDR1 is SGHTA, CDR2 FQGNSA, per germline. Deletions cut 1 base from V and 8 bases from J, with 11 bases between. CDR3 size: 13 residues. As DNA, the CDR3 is TGTGCCAGCAGCTTAGGGGGGGCTAGCGGCTACACCTTC. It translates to CASSLGGASGYTF.

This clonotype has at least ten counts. Here the CDR3 reads CSAERDTQYF. The CDR3, as DNA: TGCAGTGCCGAACGAGATACGCAGTATTTT. The chain couples TRBV20-1 to TRBJ2-3; D remains ambiguous. Germline assignment: CDR1 DFQATT and CDR2 SNEGSKA (reference sequence). The CDR3 extends over 10 amino acids. Trimming cost V 6 bases and J 5 bases, with 6 bases left between them.